This paragraph reports one T cell receptor beta chain. The specificity of this receptor is unknown. No much larger clone is present one base from it, and per-base qualities are unavailable. The CDR3 has 15 amino acids, counting the end cysteine and phenylalanine. Solely the CDR3 DNA is kept, with 45 bases framed from the first base. V is cut by 0 bases and J by 2 bases, and the space between the germline ends is 9 bases. CDR1 MNHEY and CDR2 SMNVEV were looked up in the germline V gene (reference sequence). This sample was taken from a study of technical replicates of blood from a few donors (dated by TCRdb to the late 2010s). Library generation was performed with the immunoSEQ multiplex PCR assay. Sourced from immuneACCESS, this table was stored by TCRdb with only in-frame sequences that have V and J called. A share of the clones is absent; for the studies checked, an unresolved V gene accounts for under half, and the remainder has no known explanation. Here the sample has about 69,000 clones; 80% to 90% occur a single time. The ten largest clonotypes hold about 4.5% of the sample.

Sequencing was done on a sample of PBMCs. The rearranged chain carries TRBV27 and TRBJ2-3, with the D gene not clear enough to name. This sequence originates from a human donor in good health. Some clones in this sample may be carry-over from other donors' samples. The bases are TGTGCCAGCAGTTTATCAGCGCAGCACACAGATACGCAGTATTTT. Protein translation: CASSLSAQHTDTQYF.